Below, one T cell receptor (beta chain) is given with its context. This clone's antigen is unknown. The data derive from a study of T cells expressing NK-cell markers (dated by TCRdb to between 2020 and 2021). Concerning the study at large: TCR beta-chain repertoires were profiled in sorted CD3+CD56+NKG2C+, CD3+CD56+NKG2C- and CD3+CD56-NKG2C+ T-cell subsets from roughly eight donors. Among the eight sequenced donors, only one was HCMV-seronegative, while the other seven were HCMV-seropositive. The eight sequenced donors were randomly selected healthy volunteers, three men and five women. Sequencing of the libraries produced 2 x 150 bp reads on Illumina HiSeq 2000/2500, MiSeq or NextSeq.

To determine HCMV serostatus, a commercial ELISA kit was used to detect HCMV-specific IgG in serum. Peripheral blood mononuclear cells were isolated from blood by Ficoll density gradient centrifugation. Study-wide findings and limitations: Whether the expanded NKG2C-expressing T cell clones were specific for HCMV antigens was left unclear. Those dominant clonotypes were again the most abundant among CD3+CD56-NKG2C+ cells in a handful of donors, at about 25-65%. In five to seven donors, the dominant CD3+CD56+NKG2C+ clonotypes were found to rank among the top 10 CD8+ clonotypes and to make up about 1.0-7.0% of CD8+ T cells.

The sequencer listed for this sample is Illumina HiSeq 2000. The TCR beta cDNA libraries were made using 5'RACE template switching, a step that added both a universal primer site and unique molecular identifiers. Priming for cDNA synthesis came from the TCR beta constant segment, and two successive PCR amplification steps followed. As for the original processing: MIGEC was used to demultiplex reads and group the reads by UMI, and MiTCR was used to assemble and quantify clonotypes. To remove erroneous sequences, TCR cDNA sequences were retained only when supported by two or more reads. The tcR package was used for downstream repertoire analysis, with clonotypes matched between fractions based on CDR3 nucleotide sequence plus V segment. VDJmatch was used to annotate antigen specificity against VDJdb, with one amino acid substitution allowed in CDR3. TCRdb reprocessed the public reads and reports one entry per CDR3 protein sequence, without DNA. V and J calls and clone size were set by TCRdb, not the authors. The table for this sample lists 300,000 to 500,000 distinct CDR3 sequences. The top ten hold 9.5% to 12% of the sample.

The TCR was taken from a woman in her forties or fifties in good health. Donor details come from another sample of the same person, matched by shared clones. Sequences were obtained from blood T cells: a sorted CD56 or NKG2C T cell subset, CD4+ or CD8+ T cells, or bulk PBMC T cells (not recorded which).

The CDR3 protein: CASSVAPGTRGNEQFF. This sequence uses TRBV9 and TRBJ2-1; TCRdb picks TRBD2, but there is no DNA to check that call. The germline V gene specifies SGDLS as CDR1 and YYNGEE as CDR2. Counted from cysteine to phenylalanine, this CDR3 has 16 amino acids. Nucleotide data are not available.